Listed below are T cell receptor beta chains from one sample, sequenced in a study of control samples from healthy donors and cancer patients. Sequencing used immunoSEQ multiplex PCR; TCRdb keeps in-frame clones, though not all of them. The profile shows roughly 93,000 clones, approximately 91% of them singletons. The sequenced sample was PBMCs. Receptors were obtained from a woman in her forties or fifties with colorectal cancer. CDR3s include the opening cysteine and the closing phenylalanine or tryptophan. Each record gives: J gene, D gene, clone size, V gene, CDR3 protein, CDR3 DNA. D genes are given only for firm matches. Rows may omit the clone size; those that give it use once, few, many or a size class.

TRBJ1-3,TRBD1,-,TRBV9,CASSARPGQGGGNTIYF,TGTGCCAGCAGCGCCCGCCCGGGACAGGGAGGTGGAAACACCATATATTTT
TRBJ1-4,-,-,TRBV5-1,CASSFNLDVINEKLFF,TGCGCCAGCAGCTTCAACTTGGACGTAATTAATGAAAAACTGTTTTTT
TRBJ1-6,-,-,TRBV19,CASAGSYNSPLHF,TGTGCCAGTGCAGGGTCCTATAATTCACCCCTCCACTTT
TRBJ2-1,TRBD2,few,TRBV28,CASRRGDGEQFF,TGTGCCAGCAGGCGGGGGGATGGTGAGCAGTTCTTC
TRBJ2-2,TRBD2,-,TRBV2,CASSASGVHTGELFF,TGTGCCAGCAGTGCTAGCGGGGTTCACACCGGGGAGCTGTTTTTT
TRBJ1-5,-,few,TRBV24-1,CATSDTGEPQHF,TGTGCCACCAGTGATACAGGAGAGCCCCAGCATTTT
TRBJ1-1,TRBD1,few,TRBV5-1,CASSGQGGNTEAFF,TGCGCCAGCAGTGGACAGGGGGGGAACACTGAAGCTTTCTTT
TRBJ2-2,TRBD1,-,TRBV5-4,CASSRDRTGELFF,TGTGCCAGCAGCCGGGACAGGACCGGGGAGCTGTTTTTT
TRBJ1-2,-,-,TRBV6-5,CASRAAAQGRQWDTF,TGTGCCAGCAGAGCCGCTGCCCAGGGGCGCCAGTGGGACACCTTC
TRBJ1-2,TRBD1,-,TRBV5-1,CASSLDLDRVYGYTF,TGCGCCAGCAGCTTGGACTTGGACAGGGTTTATGGCTACACCTTC
TRBJ2-5,TRBD2,-,TRBV6-5,CASSYSSSGGQETQYF,TGTGCCAGCAGTTACTCGAGTAGCGGGGGGCAAGAGACCCAGTACTTC
TRBJ1-4,-,-,TRBV2,CASTTHRVDEKLFF,TGTGCCAGCACTACACACAGGGTAGATGAAAAACTGTTTTTT
TRBJ1-6,-,-,TRBV30,CAWAGTNSPLHF,TGTGCCTGGGCAGGGACCAATTCACCCCTCCACTTT
TRBJ2-1,-,once,TRBV19,CASSSGNYLYNEQFF,TGTGCCAGTAGTTCTGGGAATTATCTCTACAATGAGCAGTTCTTC
TRBJ2-5,-,-,TRBV12-3/TRBV12-4,CASTGLAGETQYF,TGTGCCAGTACCGGGCTAGCTGGCGAGACCCAGTACTTC
TRBJ2-5,TRBD2,-,TRBV4-2,CASSQTTSEMPQETQYF,TGTGCCAGCAGCCAGACCACTAGCGAGATGCCTCAAGAGACCCAGTACTTC
TRBJ1-4,-,-,TRBV29-1,CSVERVEGEKLFF,TGCAGCGTTGAAAGAGTAGAGGGGGAAAAACTGTTTTTT
TRBJ2-1,TRBD2,-,TRBV4-1,CASSQDGGASNEQFF,TGCGCCAGCAGCCAAGACGGGGGGGCCTCCAATGAGCAGTTCTTC
TRBJ2-5,-,-,TRBV12-3/TRBV12-4,CASSFLETQYF,TGTGCCAGCAGTTTTCTAGAGACCCAGTACTTC
TRBJ1-3,-,-,TRBV7-2,CASSRGTANSGNTIYF,TGTGCCAGCTCGCGGGGGACCGCAAACTCTGGAAACACCATATATTTT
TRBJ1-2,-,-,TRBV6-5,CASSYSGAQGSYTF,TGTGCCAGCAGTTACTCAGGGGCGCAGGGTAGCTACACCTTC
TRBJ1-2,-,few,TRBV14,CASSQDQGSGGYTF,TGTGCCAGCAGCCAAGATCAGGGCAGTGGGGGCTACACCTTC
TRBJ1-2,-,once,TRBV2,CASSEALPDPRFGYTF,TGTGCCAGCAGTGAAGCGCTTCCGGACCCGAGGTTTGGCTACACCTTC
TRBJ2-6,-,-,TRBV6-2/TRBV6-3,CASSYSMGGANVLTF,TGTGCCAGCAGTTACTCGATGGGTGGGGCCAACGTCCTGACTTTC
TRBJ1-5,-,-,TRBV7-9,CASSFGDQPQHF,TGTGCCAGCAGCTTCGGGGATCAGCCCCAGCATTTT
TRBJ1-4,-,-,TRBV3-1/TRBV3-2,CASSQMVYGGRSEKLFF,TGTGCCAGCAGCCAAATGGTTTACGGGGGGCGAAGTGAAAAACTGTTTTTT
TRBJ1-4,-,-,TRBV15,CATSRDLGHEKLFF,TGTGCCACCAGCAGAGATTTAGGACATGAAAAACTGTTTTTT
TRBJ2-5,TRBD2,-,TRBV30,CAWSASSGGGLGTQYF,TGTGCCTGGAGTGCCTCGTCGGGCGGGGGGCTCGGGACCCAGTACTTC
TRBJ1-1,-,-,TRBV18,CASSPQGVETEAFF,TGTGCCAGCTCACCCCAAGGGGTGGAAACTGAAGCTTTCTTT
TRBJ1-6,TRBD1,-,TRBV10-3,CAISQTGTSSYNSPLHF,TGTGCCATCAGTCAGACAGGGACGAGCTCCTATAATTCACCCCTCCACTTT
TRBJ1-3,-,once,TRBV4-1,CASSQGQGRTGNTIYF,TGCGCCAGCAGCCAAGGGCAGGGCAGGACTGGAAACACCATATATTTT
TRBJ1-2,-,-,TRBV15,CATSNRGLGGYTF,TGTGCCACCAGCAACCGGGGGCTTGGGGGCTACACCTTC
TRBJ1-6,-,-,TRBV12-5,CASGLEGFSPLHF,TGTGCTAGTGGTTTGGAGGGGTTTTCACCCCTCCACTTT
TRBJ2-5,-,once,TRBV6-2/TRBV6-3,CASSYRGETQYF,TGTGCCAGCAGTTACAGGGGGGAGACCCAGTACTTC
TRBJ1-1,-,-,TRBV7-8,CASRPEQRDTEAFF,TGTGCCAGCAGACCAGAACAAAGGGACACTGAAGCTTTCTTT
TRBJ2-3,TRBD1,-,TRBV5-1,CASSSGQVSDTQYF,TGCGCCAGCAGCTCGGGACAGGTTAGCGATACGCAGTATTTT
TRBJ1-5,TRBD1,-,TRBV6-2/TRBV6-3,CASSWTGADGNQPQHF,TGTGCCAGCAGTTGGACAGGGGCGGACGGCAATCAGCCCCAGCATTTT
TRBJ2-6,-,-,TRBV30,CAWMVRSGANVLTF,TGTGCCTGGATGGTTCGCTCTGGGGCCAACGTCCTGACTTTC
TRBJ1-6,-,few,TRBV6-5,CASSLQGIDSPLHF,TGTGCCAGCAGTCTACAGGGAATTGATTCACCCCTCCACTTT
TRBJ1-4,TRBD1,-,TRBV28,CASSFRDRGPQF,TGTGCCAGCAGTTTTCGGGACAGAGGGCCTCAATTT
TRBJ1-1,TRBD1,-,TRBV3-1/TRBV3-2,CASSDTGGRTEAFF,TGTGCCAGCAGCGACACAGGGGGCCGGACTGAAGCTTTCTTT
TRBJ2-2,-,-,TRBV7-2,CASSLIRVGELFF,TGTGCCAGCAGCTTAATAAGGGTCGGGGAGCTGTTTTTT
TRBJ2-3,TRBD1,-,TRBV5-5,CASSVPGQLTDTQYF,TGTGCCAGCAGCGTGCCGGGACAGCTGACAGATACGCAGTATTTT
TRBJ2-2,TRBD1,-,TRBV5-1,CASSSRTGDTGELFF,TGCGCCAGCAGCTCGCGGACAGGGGACACCGGGGAGCTGTTTTTT
TRBJ1-1,TRBD1,-,TRBV10-3,CAIRTGTGGRSTEAFF,TGTGCCATCAGAACCGGGACAGGGGGACGGAGCACTGAAGCTTTCTTT
TRBJ2-3,TRBD2,-,TRBV4-1,CASSSLDSGGSDTQYF,TGCGCCAGCAGCTCCTTAGACAGCGGGGGTTCAGATACGCAGTATTTT
TRBJ1-4,-,-,TRBV2,CASSENAMTNEKLFF,TGTGCCAGCAGTGAGAACGCAATGACTAATGAAAAACTGTTTTTT
TRBJ1-5,TRBD1,-,TRBV27,CASSYGQGNQPQHF,TGTGCCAGCAGCTACGGACAGGGAAATCAGCCCCAGCATTTT
TRBJ1-2,-,-,TRBV4-1,CASSWAFGTANYGYTF,TGCGCCAGCAGCTGGGCCTTCGGGACGGCGAACTATGGCTACACCTTC
TRBJ1-3,-,-,TRBV2,CASSVWLTVGNTIYF,TGTGCCAGCAGTGTTTGGTTAACAGTCGGAAACACCATATATTTT
TRBJ1-6,TRBD1,-,TRBV30,CAWSVPDRYSPLHF,TGTGCCTGGAGTGTACCGGACAGGTATTCACCCCTCCACTTT
TRBJ1-6,TRBD1,-,TRBV5-1,CASNPGQGASPLHF,TGCGCCAGCAATCCGGGACAGGGGGCCTCACCCCTCCACTTT
TRBJ2-6,TRBD1,few,TRBV19,CASSDRGRANVLTF,TGTGCCAGTAGTGACAGGGGTAGAGCCAACGTCCTGACTTTC
TRBJ2-2,-,-,TRBV7-8,CASSLRPNTGELFF,TGTGCCAGCAGCCTCCGCCCGAACACCGGGGAGCTGTTTTTT
TRBJ1-6,-,-,TRBV30,CAWSGNPYSPLHF,TGTGCCTGGAGTGGGAACCCCTATTCACCCCTCCACTTT
TRBJ1-2,-,-,TRBV28,CASSPRQDHYGYTF,TGTGCCAGCAGTCCGAGACAGGACCACTATGGCTACACCTTC
TRBJ1-6,-,-,TRBV6-2/TRBV6-3,CASSNTGTSDGSPLHF,TGTGCCAGCAGTAATACTGGGACGTCGGACGGTTCACCCCTCCACTTT
TRBJ1-1,-,-,TRBV5-1,CASSRTLMNTEAFF,TGCGCCAGCAGCCGGACACTCATGAACACTGAAGCTTTCTTT
TRBJ2-5,TRBD2,-,TRBV18,CASSSETSGTGGETQYF,TGTGCCAGCTCATCCGAGACTAGCGGGACCGGGGGGGAGACCCAGTACTTC
TRBJ2-1,-,-,TRBV4-3,CASSQDYHNEQFF,TGCGCCAGCAGCCAAGACTACCACAATGAGCAGTTCTTC